This T cell receptor beta chain was obtained from a study of shared clonotypes between healthy human individuals. This clone has at least ten counts. Only in-frame clones appear in the TCRdb table, and some are missing; sequencing was by immunoSEQ multiplex PCR. The repertoire consists of roughly 640,000 clones, with over 65% occurring once and the leading ten covering roughly 1.7%. Germline V gene sequence: CDR1 SGHRS, CDR2 YFSETQ. The CDR3 length is 13 residues. Trimming pared 0 bases from V and 9 bases from J, leaving 10 bases between. The receptor comes from a woman aged 25 to 39 in good health. Sequencing was performed on memory CD4+ T cells sorted from blood. The subset denotes: CD45RA-negative fraction. The chain is built from TRBV5-1 and TRBJ2-1; TRBD1 is a possible D gene (5 bases). The CDR3 nucleotides are TGCGCCAGCAGCTTGGAACAGGTGGGTGAGCAGTTCTTC. Its translation is CASSLEQVGEQFF. Combining the CDR3 with reference TRBV5-1 and TRBJ2-1 gives the whole variable domain KAGVTQTPRYLIKTRGQQVTLSCSPISGHRSVSWYQQTPGQGLQFLFEYFSETQRNKGNFPGRFSGRQFSNSRSEMNVSTLELGDSALYLCASSLEQVGEQFFGPGTRLTVL.